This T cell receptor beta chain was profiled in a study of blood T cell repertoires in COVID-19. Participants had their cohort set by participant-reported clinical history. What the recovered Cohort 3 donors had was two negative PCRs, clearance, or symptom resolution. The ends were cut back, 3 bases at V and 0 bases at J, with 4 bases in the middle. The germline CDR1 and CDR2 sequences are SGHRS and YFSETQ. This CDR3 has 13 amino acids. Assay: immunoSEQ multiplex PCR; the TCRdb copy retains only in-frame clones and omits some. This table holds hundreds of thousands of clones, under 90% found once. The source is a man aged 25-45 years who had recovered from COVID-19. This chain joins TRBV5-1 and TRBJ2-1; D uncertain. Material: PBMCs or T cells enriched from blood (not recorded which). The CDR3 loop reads CASSWSSYNEQFF. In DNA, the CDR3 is TGCGCCAGCAGCTGGAGCTCCTACAATGAGCAGTTCTTC. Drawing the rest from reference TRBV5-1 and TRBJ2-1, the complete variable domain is KAGVTQTPRYLIKTRGQQVTLSCSPISGHRSVSWYQQTPGQGLQFLFEYFSETQRNKGNFPGRFSGRQFSNSRSEMNVSTLELGDSALYLCASSWSSYNEQFFGPGTRLTVL.